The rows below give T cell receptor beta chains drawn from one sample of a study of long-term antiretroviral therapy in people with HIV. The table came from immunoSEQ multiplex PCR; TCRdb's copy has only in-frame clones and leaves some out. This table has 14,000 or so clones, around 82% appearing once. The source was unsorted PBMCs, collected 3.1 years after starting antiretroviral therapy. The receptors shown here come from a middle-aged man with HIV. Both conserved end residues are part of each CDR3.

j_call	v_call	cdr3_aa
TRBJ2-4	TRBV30	CAWSIGENIQYF
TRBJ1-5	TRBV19	CASSDSDQPQHF
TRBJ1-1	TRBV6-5	CASSYREDTEAFF
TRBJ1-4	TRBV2	CASSAESTNEKLFF
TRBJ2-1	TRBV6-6	CASSYAGAAEQFF
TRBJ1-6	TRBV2	CASSKIGWQGLSSYNSPLHF
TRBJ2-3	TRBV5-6	CASSSMQGEADTQYF
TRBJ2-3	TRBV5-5	CASSRTGSSTDTQYF
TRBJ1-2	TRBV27	CASSPLLDPLEGYTF
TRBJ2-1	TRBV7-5	CASSLVLEGNEQFF
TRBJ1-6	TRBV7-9	CASTRYQGQGPSYNSPLHF
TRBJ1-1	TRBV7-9	CASSLVRGAGDTEAFF
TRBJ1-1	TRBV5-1	CASSLDGDTSPFF
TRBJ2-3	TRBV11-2	CASSLDSQTGTATDTQYF
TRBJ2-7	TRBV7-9	CASSLLYEQYF
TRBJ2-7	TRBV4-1	CASSQGQGGAYEQYF
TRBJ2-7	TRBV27	CASSSQQGSLYEQYF
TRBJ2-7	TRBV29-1	CSVSGEISSYEQYF
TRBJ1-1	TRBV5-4	CASSSTTGLSTEAFF
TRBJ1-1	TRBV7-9	CASSLAGTGREAFF
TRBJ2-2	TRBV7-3	CASSVAGAGELFF
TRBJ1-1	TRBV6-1	CASSEKPNTEAFF
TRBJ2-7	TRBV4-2	CASSQGTASSYEQYF
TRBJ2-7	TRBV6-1	CASSEGWDRAYEQYF
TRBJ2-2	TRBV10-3	CAISLRVTGSELFF
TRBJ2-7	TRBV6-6	CASSYSSSYEQYF
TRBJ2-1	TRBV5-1	CASSSSGGDYNEQFF
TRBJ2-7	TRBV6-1	CSAKGTSGVLEQYF
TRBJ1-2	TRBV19	CASSITTGDSRGYTF
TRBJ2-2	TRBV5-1	CASSSLRMAGELFF
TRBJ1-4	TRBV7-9	CASSLGQVGEKLFF
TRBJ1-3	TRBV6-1	CASSETIGLLSSGNTIYF
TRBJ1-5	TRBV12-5	CASGLEGGSQPQHF
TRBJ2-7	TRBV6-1	CASTPGTGYSSEQYF
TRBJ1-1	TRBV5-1	CASSSGTITEAFF
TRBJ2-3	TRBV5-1	CASSLVGLSTDTQYF
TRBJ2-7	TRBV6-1	CASSGRTPNPYEQYF
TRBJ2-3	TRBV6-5	CASSYSAGTRADTQYF
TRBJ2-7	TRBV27	CASSFGSDDEQYF
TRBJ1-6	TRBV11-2	CASSSGTANSPLHF
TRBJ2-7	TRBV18	CASSRSGQGSYEQYF
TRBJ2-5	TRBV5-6	CASSSAGLAMKETQYF
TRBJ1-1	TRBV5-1	CASSLDPGDTEAFF
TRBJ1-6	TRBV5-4	CASSLGGGNSPLHF